This is a list of T cell receptor beta chains from one sample in a study of blood T cell repertoires in COVID-19. Clones were read by immunoSEQ multiplex PCR, and TCRdb kept only the in-frame ones, dropping some. The sample carries 200,000 or so clones, about 87% recorded once. Sequenced input: peripheral blood. All receptors come from a man between 70 and 80 years old with acute or convalescent COVID-19. The CDR3 runs from the conserved cysteine through the conserved F or W. A D gene is named only where the DNA matches it firmly. Clone size is not always given. Where it is, it says once, few, many or a class for expanded clones.

D | size | J | V | CDR3 | DNA
- | - | TRBJ1-5 | TRBV20-1 | CSASPRGAGRNQPQHF | TGCAGTGCTAGTCCCCGGGGGGCAGGGCGCAATCAGCCCCAGCATTTT
TRBD1 | - | TRBJ2-7 | TRBV3-1/TRBV3-2 | CASSQDKGQGYEQYF | TGTGCCAGCAGCCAAGATAAGGGACAGGGGTACGAGCAGTACTTC
TRBD1 | - | TRBJ1-6 | TRBV30 | CAWSLQGGNSPLHF | TGTGCCTGGAGTCTACAGGGGGGTAATTCACCCCTCCACTTT
- | - | TRBJ1-1 | TRBV18 | CASSPKVSTEAFF | TGTGCCAGCTCCCCGAAAGTCAGCACTGAAGCTTTCTTT
- | - | TRBJ1-1 | TRBV3-1/TRBV3-2 | CASSYRTARNTEAFF | TGTGCCAGCAGCTATCGGACAGCGAGGAACACTGAAGCTTTCTTT
TRBD1 | - | TRBJ1-3 | TRBV18 | CASSGTAGNTIYF | TGTGCCAGCTCCGGGACAGCTGGAAACACCATATATTTT
TRBD1 | - | TRBJ2-4 | TRBV18 | CASSPSTGGKNIQYF | TGTGCCAGCTCACCCAGTACAGGGGGGAAAAACATTCAGTACTTC
TRBD1 | - | TRBJ1-6 | TRBV30 | CAWSSRTGRFYNSPLHF | TGTGCCTGGAGTTCCCGGACAGGGAGGTTCTATAATTCACCCCTCCACTTT
- | - | TRBJ2-7 | TRBV27 | CASSLTGQSSYEQYF | TGTGCCAGCAGTTTAACAGGGCAATCCTCCTACGAGCAGTACTTC
TRBD1 | - | TRBJ1-6 | TRBV10-3 | CATTGQGAALHF | TGTGCCACGACGGGACAGGGAGCGGCCCTCCACTTT
- | - | TRBJ2-7 | TRBV6-1 | CASSESFHEQYF | TGTGCCAGCAGTGAGAGCTTCCACGAGCAGTACTTC
TRBD2 | - | TRBJ2-4 | TRBV5-6 | CASSFTGTSVVQYF | TGTGCCAGCAGCTTTACCGGGACTAGCGTTGTTCAGTACTTC
- | few | TRBJ2-2 | TRBV24-1 | CATSVGGRTNTGELFF | TGTGCCACCAGTGTTGGTGGCAGGACGAACACCGGGGAGCTGTTTTTT
TRBD2 | once | TRBJ2-2 | TRBV19 | CASSSRLADTGELFF | TGTGCCAGTAGCAGCCGACTAGCCGATACCGGGGAGCTGTTTTTT
TRBD1 | - | TRBJ1-1 | TRBV27 | CASSFNRGRGTEAFF | TGTGCCAGCAGTTTTAACAGGGGGCGAGGAACTGAAGCTTTCTTT
TRBD2 | - | TRBJ2-7 | TRBV9 | CASSPHQGTSGSISYEQYF | TGTGCCAGCAGCCCCCATCAGGGGACTAGCGGGAGTATCTCCTACGAGCAGTACTTC
TRBD2 | few | TRBJ2-1 | TRBV9 | CASSVGVAGAFGIEQFF | TGTGCCAGCAGCGTTGGGGTAGCGGGAGCGTTTGGGATTGAGCAGTTCTTC
- | - | TRBJ2-5 | TRBV27 | CASSGRGGETQYF | TGTGCCAGCAGTGGGCGGGGAGGAGAGACCCAGTACTTC
- | - | TRBJ2-2 | TRBV7-2 | CASSLGGARAGELFF | TGTGCCAGCAGCTTAGGGGGCGCCAGGGCCGGGGAGCTGTTTTTT
- | - | TRBJ2-7 | TRBV28 | CASTPRGLPPYEQYF | TGTGCCAGCACCCCTAGGGGGTTGCCCCCCTACGAGCAGTACTTC
- | - | TRBJ2-3 | TRBV4-1 | CASLASEGLFVTDTQYF | TGCGCCAGCCTAGCCTCTGAAGGGTTATTCGTCACAGATACGCAGTATTTT
- | - | TRBJ2-5 | TRBV15 | CATSRDLRGVQETQYF | TGTGCCACCAGCAGAGATCTCAGGGGTGTCCAGGAGACCCAGTACTTC
- | - | TRBJ1-5 | TRBV12-3/TRBV12-4 | CASSTQGNQPQHF | TGTGCCAGCAGTACACAAGGCAATCAGCCCCAGCATTTT
- | - | TRBJ2-3 | TRBV10-3 | CAGRRGVDTDTQYF | TGTGCCGGCCGCAGGGGGGTCGACACAGATACGCAGTATTTT
- | - | TRBJ2-1 | TRBV12-5 | CASGLAPRDKDNEQFF | TGTGCTAGTGGTTTGGCCCCGAGGGACAAGGACAATGAGCAGTTCTTC
TRBD1 | - | TRBJ1-2 | TRBV24-1 | CATSDWTGGDYTF | TGTGCCACCAGTGATTGGACAGGGGGTGACTACACCTTC
TRBD2 | - | TRBJ2-2 | TRBV19 | CASCVRREWYTGELFF | TGTGCCAGCTGCGTGCGGCGGGAGTGGTACACCGGGGAGCTGTTTTTT
- | - | TRBJ1-5 | TRBV7-2 | CASTGGAGVGQPQHF | TGTGCCAGCACCGGCGGGGCTGGGGTTGGTCAGCCCCAGCATTTT
- | - | TRBJ1-5 | TRBV7-2 | CASSQDRDQPQHF | TGTGCCAGCAGCCAGGACAGAGATCAGCCCCAGCATTTT
- | - | TRBJ2-5 | TRBV5-6 | CASSFGGEGTQYF | TGTGCCAGCAGCTTCGGGGGAGAAGGGACCCAGTACTTC
TRBD1 | - | TRBJ1-5 | TRBV11-3 | CASRSSSGQPTDFNQPQHF | TGTGCCAGCAGATCCTCATCGGGACAGCCGACCGACTTCAATCAGCCCCAGCATTTT
TRBD2 | - | TRBJ2-1 | TRBV18 | CASAGLAGGPSSYNEQFF | TGTGCCAGCGCGGGACTAGCGGGAGGCCCGAGCTCCTACAATGAGCAGTTCTTC
- | - | TRBJ2-5 | TRBV5-6 | CASSSGGREGETQYF | TGTGCCAGCAGCTCGGGGGGCAGGGAGGGAGAGACCCAGTACTTC
TRBD1 | - | TRBJ2-1 | TRBV28 | CASGTGGRGNEQFF | TGTGCCAGCGGTACAGGGGGTCGGGGTAATGAGCAGTTCTTC
TRBD2 | - | TRBJ2-1 | TRBV5-4 | CASSPGGGAQMEQFF | TGTGCCAGCAGCCCGGGGGGAGGAGCTCAAATGGAGCAGTTCTTC
- | - | TRBJ1-5 | TRBV2 | CASSAGENQPQHF | TGTGCCAGCAGTGCAGGGGAAAATCAGCCCCAGCATTTT
- | - | TRBJ2-1 | TRBV7-9 | CASSLPYNEQFF | TGTGCCAGCAGCCTCCCCTACAATGAGCAGTTCTTC
TRBD1 | once | TRBJ2-7 | TRBV3-1/TRBV3-2 | CASSQMPTGGSYEQYF | TGTGCCAGCAGCCAAATGCCGACAGGGGGCTCCTACGAGCAGTACTTC
TRBD2 | - | TRBJ2-2 | TRBV6-5 | CASSLQRGVQLFF | TGTGCCAGCAGTTTACAGCGGGGGGTCCAGCTGTTTTTT
- | - | TRBJ1-1 | TRBV9 | CASSAQTGNTEAFF | TGTGCCAGCAGCGCGCAGACAGGGAACACTGAAGCTTTCTTT
TRBD1 | - | TRBJ2-7 | TRBV15 | CATSRDLGTGIPYEQYF | TGTGCCACCAGCAGAGATCTTGGGACAGGGATCCCCTACGAGCAGTACTTC